The 14 T cell receptor beta chains given below trace back to one sample, sequenced in a study of post-analysis software for immune sequencing data. Study findings and constraints: Compared with controls, patients had more of 4 to 6 TRBV segments, including TRBV5-6, TRBV5-1 and TRBV20-1.

No cognate antigen is known for these TCRs. Presence of unique molecular identifiers characterized the TCR beta cDNA libraries. TCRdb independently ran MiXCR on the PCR reads; one entry per CDR3 protein. This table has 350,000 to 450,000 distinct CDR3 sequences, approximately 37% appearing once. The specimen sequenced was blood. Source of these receptors: a girl aged 2-10 years with multiple sclerosis.

This clonotype was seen a handful of times. The rearrangement uses TRBV4-3 and TRBJ2-3; 8 bases are shared with TRBD2. The CDR3 sequence is 17 residues long. J was trimmed by 2 bases and V by 5 bases; bases with no gene match: 12. Germline V gives CDR1 LGHNA, CDR2 YSLEER. The CDR3 loop is CASSAGGPTPYTDTQYF. Here the CDR3 DNA reads TGCGCCAGCAGCGCGGGAGGACCTACCCCATACACAGATACGCAGTATTTT.

The chain combines TRBV9 with TRBJ2-7; 11 bases align to TRBD2. The V gene's germline CDR1 is SGDLS and CDR2 YYNGEE. Losses at the gene ends were 4 bases for V and 3 bases for J; bases not matched to a gene: 15. The CDR3 runs to 18 residues. The CDR3 spells CASSPYGAGLAAHYEQYF. The DNA for the CDR3 is TGTGCCAGCAGCCCGTACGGGGCGGGACTAGCGGCGCACTACGAGCAGTACTTC. The full variable domain, rest sourced from reference TRBV9 and TRBJ2-7, is DSGVTQTPKHLITATGQRVTLRCSPRSGDLSVYWYQQSLDQGLQFLIQYYNGEERAKGNILERFSAQQFPDLHSELNLSSLELGDSALYFCASSPYGAGLAAHYEQYFGPGTRLTVT.

The chain combines TRBV28 with TRBJ2-7, with 7 bases matching TRBD2. Trimming took 3 bases from V and 4 from J; bases not matched to a gene: 6. This CDR3 contains 14 residues. CDR1 MDHEN and CDR2 SYDVKM come from the germline V gene. This chain's CDR3 is CASSFRGRIYEQYF. CDR3 nucleotide sequence: TGTGCCAGCAGTTTCCGCGGGAGAATTTACGAGCAGTACTTC.

The chain couples TRBV12-5 to TRBJ1-2; D might be TRBD1 (6 bases). Trimming took 0 bases from V and 4 from J, leaving 18 bases between them. The CDR3 is 17 residues long. Per germline, CDR1 LGHNT and CDR2 FRNRAP. In nucleotides, the CDR3 is TGTGCTAGTGGTTTGGTACTCCGGGACACTCTGTCCTATGGCTACACCTTC. Protein: CASGLVLRDTLSYGYTF.

The rearrangement uses TRBV3-1 and TRBJ1-4; no clear D gene. Trimming took 4 bases from V and 5 from J, leaving 14 bases between them. Germline V gene data show CDR1 as LGHDT and CDR2 as YNNKEL (reference sequence). The CDR3 length is 15 residues. The CDR3 loop reads CASSPGLGQNEKLFF. As DNA, the CDR3 is TGTGCCAGCAGCCCTGGGCTAGGTCAAAATGAAAAACTGTTTTTT.

The chain combines TRBV5-5 with TRBJ2-7, with 9 bases identical to TRBD1. The CDR3 totals 16 residues. The J segment lost 7 bases and the V segment lost 4 bases, leaving 15 bases of the junction unmatched. The germline gives CDR1 SGHKS, CDR2 YYEKEE (reference sequence). The CDR3 DNA is TGTGCCAGCAGCGATTCGATCGGGACAGGGACTGGGGAGCAGTACTTC. Translating it yields CASSDSIGTGTGEQYF.

The chain combines TRBV7-2 with TRBJ1-4, with D unresolved. CDR3 length: 11 residues. Between the trimmed V and J ends, which lost 2 bases and 8 bases, there was a span of 3 bases. Germline assignment: CDR1 SGHTA and CDR2 FQGNSA. Here the CDR3 reads CASSLLEKLFF. The CDR3 coding sequence is TGTGCCAGCAGCTTATTAGAAAAACTGTTTTTT.

The chain combines TRBV30 with TRBJ1-6; 7 bases align to TRBD1. This CDR3 is 15 amino acids long. CDR1 is GTSNPN, CDR2 SVGIG, per germline (reference sequence). The V and J ends lost 1 base and 9 bases, in that order; junction bases with no gene match: 9. DNA for the CDR3: TGTGCCTGGAGTGCACTAAGCCAGGGGGTTTCACCCCTCCACTTT. It is translated as CAWSALSQGVSPLHF.

The chain couples TRBV3-1 to TRBJ2-7; TRBD2 agrees at 7 bases. Trimming removed 0 bases from V and 3 bases from J; junction bases left unmatched: 8. Per germline, CDR1 LGHDT and CDR2 YNNKEL (reference sequence). The CDR3 loop spans 16 amino acids. The CDR3: CASSQDPSGGCYEQYF. In DNA form, the CDR3 reads TGTGCCAGCAGCCAAGATCCTAGCGGAGGGTGCTACGAGCAGTACTTC.

The table lists this clonotype with a few counts. The CDR3 coding sequence is TGTGCCAGCAGCCAGAACGGACAGCATTTTTACGAGCAGTACTTC. This sequence encodes CASSQNGQHFYEQYF. The V call is TRBV7-2, the J call TRBJ2-7, with D perhaps TRBD1 (6 bases). This CDR3 is 15 amino acids long. Germline loops: CDR1 SGHTA, CDR2 FQGNSA. Trimming cost V 5 bases and J 4 bases, with 18 bases left between them.

This clonotype was seen more than once but under ten times. J is TRBJ1-2 and V is TRBV18; TRBD1 aligns across 7 bases. Germline-derived CDR1 and CDR2 are KGHSH and LQKENI. Trimming took 3 bases from V and 4 from J; bases not matched to a gene: 11. The CDR3 length is 16 residues. The CDR3 sequence: CASSPQMQGQSYGYTF. Here the CDR3 DNA reads TGTGCCAGCTCACCGCAAATGCAGGGACAGAGCTATGGCTACACCTTC.

The rearrangement joins TRBV12-3 or TRBV12-4 to TRBJ1-6, with D unresolved. The V end lost 6 bases, the J end lost 10 bases, and 19 bases lay between the germline ends. The length of the CDR3 is 15 residues. The CDR3, as DNA: TGTGCCAGCAGACATAACGGGTTGTTCGTCTCACCCCTCCACTTT. This encodes CASRHNGLFVSPLHF.

J is TRBJ1-2 and V is TRBV29-1; tentative D call: TRBD1 (6 bases). V was shortened by 0 bases and J by 7 bases, with 24 bases between the two germline ends. The CDR3 is 17 residues long. Germline loops: CDR1 SQVTM, CDR2 ANQGSEA. The CDR3 region is CSVEDLRGHPGLFGYTF. CDR3 in DNA: TGCAGCGTTGAAGATCTTCGGGGACACCCCGGGCTCTTTGGCTACACCTTC.

This clonotype was counted a few times. This sequence joins TRBV4-1 and TRBJ2-4, with D perhaps TRBD1 (6 bases). The CDR3 loop spans 16 amino acids. Germline V gene lookup returns CDR1 MGHRA and CDR2 YSYEKL. Trimming pared 0 bases from V and 2 bases from J, leaving 11 bases between. The CDR3 loop is CASSQDDRDTKNIQYF. Here the CDR3 DNA reads TGCGCCAGCAGCCAAGATGACCGGGACACCAAAAACATTCAGTACTTC.